A selection of T cell receptor beta chains follows, all from one sample in a study of patients and donors after allogeneic stem cell transplantation. TCRdb recomputed calls from the RT-PCR reads with MiXCR, one row per CDR3 protein. The sample holds hundreds of thousands of distinct CDR3 sequences, 16% seen once. The sequenced sample consisted of blood, either unsorted or a sorted T cell fraction (not recorded which). The receptors were gathered from a human donor who was either an allogeneic HSCT recipient or a stem cell or donor lymphocyte infusion donor (not recorded which). It is not recorded whose cells these are; they may come from a transplant donor. Each CDR3 is given with its conserved first and last residue. Fields, in order: D gene, J gene, clone size, V gene, CDR3 protein, CDR3 DNA. A D gene is named only where the DNA matches it firmly. Some rows mark clone size as missing; the rest say once, few, many or name a class of expanded clone.

D: -
J: TRBJ2-3
size: few
V: TRBV20-1
CDR3: CSARDFGLGTDTQYF
DNA: TGCAGTGCTAGGGACTTTGGGCTAGGCACAGATACGCAGTATTTT

D: TRBD1
J: TRBJ1-1
size: -
V: TRBV6-5
CDR3: CASSYSSGQGPEAFF
DNA: TGTGCCAGCAGTTACTCTTCGGGACAGGGGCCTGAAGCTTTCTTT

D: TRBD2
J: TRBJ2-3
size: -
V: TRBV7-2
CDR3: CASSSGTSGDGDTQYF
DNA: TGTGCCAGCAGCTCCGGGACTAGCGGGGACGGGGATACGCAGTATTTT

D: -
J: TRBJ2-7
size: -
V: TRBV12-2
CDR3: CASRLADREREQYF
DNA: TGTGCAAGTCGCTTAGCGGACCGGGAGCGAGAGCAGTACTTC

D: TRBD1
J: TRBJ1-5
size: few
V: TRBV30
CDR3: CAWSPTGSGGQPQHF
DNA: TGTGCCTGGTCCCCGACAGGGTCGGGGGGGCAGCCCCAGCATTTT

D: TRBD1
J: TRBJ2-3
size: -
V: TRBV5-1
CDR3: CASSRGQDTDTQYF
DNA: TGCGCCAGCAGCCGGGGACAGGACACAGATACGCAGTATTTT

D: TRBD1
J: TRBJ2-7
size: -
V: TRBV20-1
CDR3: CSVPDRGVSYEQYF
DNA: TGCAGTGTTCCAGACAGGGGAGTCTCCTACGAGCAGTACTTC

D: -
J: TRBJ2-2
size: -
V: TRBV7-6
CDR3: CASSLRIVGDGGAGELFF
DNA: TGTGCCAGCAGCTTAAGAATTGTAGGGGATGGAGGGGCCGGGGAGCTGTTTTTT

D: TRBD1
J: TRBJ1-1
size: few
V: TRBV5-4
CDR3: CASSSLQGRGNTEAFF
DNA: TGTGCCAGCAGCTCCTTACAGGGGAGAGGGAACACTGAAGCTTTCTTT

D: TRBD2
J: TRBJ2-7
size: -
V: TRBV4-3
CDR3: CASSPGTRGPYEQYF
DNA: TGCGCCAGCAGCCCCGGGACTAGGGGCCCCTACGAGCAGTACTTC

D: TRBD1
J: TRBJ2-3
size: few
V: TRBV6-5
CDR3: CASSYRGQGTDTQYF
DNA: TGTGCCAGCAGTTACCGGGGACAGGGAACAGATACGCAGTATTTT

D: TRBD1
J: TRBJ1-6
size: many
V: TRBV20-1
CDR3: CSAPTGGSYNSPLHF
DNA: TGCAGTGCTCCGACAGGGGGCTCCTATAATTCACCCCTCCACTTT

D: TRBD2
J: TRBJ2-1
size: few
V: TRBV4-2
CDR3: CASSQERTSYNEQFF
DNA: TGTGCCAGCAGCCAAGAGCGGACTAGTTACAATGAGCAGTTCTTC

D: -
J: TRBJ2-2
size: few
V: TRBV24-1
CDR3: CATSDLRGGQNTGELFF
DNA: TGTGCCACCAGTGATTTGAGGGGGGGGCAGAACACCGGGGAGCTGTTTTTT

D: -
J: TRBJ1-1
size: many
V: TRBV4-1
CDR3: CASSAHDTTGTEAFF
DNA: TGCGCCAGCAGCGCCCATGACACTACCGGTACTGAAGCTTTCTTT

D: -
J: TRBJ1-4
size: -
V: TRBV27
CDR3: CASSLVGFAEKLFF
DNA: TGTGCCAGCAGTTTAGTGGGGTTTGCTGAAAAACTGTTTTTT

D: TRBD2
J: TRBJ2-5
size: -
V: TRBV12-3/TRBV12-4
CDR3: CASSPGLADGETQYF
DNA: TGTGCCAGCAGTCCGGGACTAGCGGACGGAGAGACCCAGTACTTC

D: -
J: TRBJ1-1
size: many
V: TRBV6-5
CDR3: CASSSPQSRNTEAFF
DNA: TGTGCCAGCAGTTCGCCCCAATCAAGGAACACTGAAGCTTTCTTT

D: TRBD1
J: TRBJ1-5
size: -
V: TRBV7-3
CDR3: CASSPQGARWANQPQHF
DNA: TGTGCCAGCAGCCCACAGGGGGCTCGTTGGGCCAATCAGCCCCAGCATTTT

D: -
J: TRBJ2-5
size: -
V: TRBV19
CDR3: CASSKESMGETQYF
DNA: TGTGCCAGTAGTAAAGAGTCGATGGGGGAGACCCAGTACTTC

D: -
J: TRBJ2-6
size: -
V: TRBV3-1
CDR3: CASRPRGLAGANVLTF
DNA: TGTGCCAGCAGGCCTCGGGGCCTTGCTGGGGCCAACGTCCTGACTTTC

D: -
J: TRBJ1-4
size: -
V: TRBV6-1
CDR3: CASSPRRGVNEKLFF
DNA: TGTGCCAGCAGCCCCCGGAGAGGGGTTAATGAAAAACTGTTTTTT

D: -
J: TRBJ1-5
size: -
V: TRBV19
CDR3: CASPPGGEFQPQHF
DNA: TGTGCCAGTCCACCTGGGGGGGAATTCCAGCCCCAGCATTTT

D: TRBD1
J: TRBJ2-1
size: -
V: TRBV3-1
CDR3: CASSPNIKGASNEQFF
DNA: TGTGCCAGCAGCCCCAATATAAAGGGGGCGTCCAATGAGCAGTTCTTC

D: -
J: TRBJ1-2
size: once
V: TRBV11-2
CDR3: CASARGLANYGYTF
DNA: TGTGCCAGCGCTAGGGGCTTAGCTAACTATGGCTACACCTTC

D: TRBD2
J: TRBJ2-7
size: few
V: TRBV25-1
CDR3: CASSDLAGSSYEQYF
DNA: TGTGCCAGCAGTGATCTAGCGGGCAGCTCCTACGAGCAGTACTTC

D: TRBD2
J: TRBJ2-1
size: -
V: TRBV5-1
CDR3: CASRDSGNNEQFF
DNA: TGCGCCAGCAGGGATAGCGGGAACAATGAGCAGTTCTTC

D: -
J: TRBJ1-3
size: few
V: TRBV14
CDR3: CASSQGRGNTIYF
DNA: TGTGCCAGCAGCCAAGGTCGGGGAAACACCATATATTTT

D: -
J: TRBJ2-3
size: -
V: TRBV7-3
CDR3: CASSLTLEPDTQYF
DNA: TGTGCCAGCAGCTTAACCCTAGAACCAGATACGCAGTATTTT

D: -
J: TRBJ1-4
size: -
V: TRBV2
CDR3: CASRTDTNEKLFF
DNA: TGTGCCAGCAGGACCGATACGAATGAAAAACTGTTTTTT

D: TRBD1
J: TRBJ2-7
size: -
V: TRBV7-9
CDR3: CASSFGQATYEQYF
DNA: TGTGCCAGCAGCTTCGGACAGGCCACCTACGAGCAGTACTTC

D: -
J: TRBJ2-1
size: many
V: TRBV2
CDR3: CASSDGYYNEQFF
DNA: TGTGCCAGCAGTGATGGGTACTACAATGAGCAGTTCTTC

D: -
J: TRBJ2-3
size: -
V: TRBV6-1
CDR3: CASTMGPSTDTQYF
DNA: TGTGCCAGCACTATGGGACCCAGCACAGATACGCAGTATTTT

D: TRBD1
J: TRBJ2-5
size: -
V: TRBV7-9
CDR3: CASSLVGQGSETQYF
DNA: TGTGCCAGCAGCTTAGTGGGACAGGGGAGCGAGACCCAGTACTTC

D: -
J: TRBJ2-2
size: many
V: TRBV10-3
CDR3: CAISVSDSNTGELFF
DNA: TGTGCCATCAGTGTGTCAGACTCCAACACCGGGGAGCTGTTTTTT

D: TRBD1
J: TRBJ1-4
size: many
V: TRBV12-3/TRBV12-4
CDR3: CASSAGTGDEKLFF
DNA: TGTGCCAGCAGCGCCGGGACAGGGGATGAAAAACTGTTTTTT

D: TRBD2
J: TRBJ2-2
size: few
V: TRBV10-3
CDR3: CAISFGLAGVTGELFF
DNA: TGTGCCATCAGTTTTGGACTAGCGGGAGTCACCGGGGAGCTGTTTTTT

D: TRBD2
J: TRBJ2-5
size: -
V: TRBV4-3
CDR3: CASSLWTSGGAETQYF
DNA: TGCGCCAGCAGCCTTTGGACTAGCGGGGGGGCCGAGACCCAGTACTTC

D: TRBD1
J: TRBJ1-2
size: few
V: TRBV12-3/TRBV12-4
CDR3: CASRHTRDRGNYGYTF
DNA: TGTGCCAGCAGACACACACGGGACAGGGGTAACTATGGCTACACCTTC